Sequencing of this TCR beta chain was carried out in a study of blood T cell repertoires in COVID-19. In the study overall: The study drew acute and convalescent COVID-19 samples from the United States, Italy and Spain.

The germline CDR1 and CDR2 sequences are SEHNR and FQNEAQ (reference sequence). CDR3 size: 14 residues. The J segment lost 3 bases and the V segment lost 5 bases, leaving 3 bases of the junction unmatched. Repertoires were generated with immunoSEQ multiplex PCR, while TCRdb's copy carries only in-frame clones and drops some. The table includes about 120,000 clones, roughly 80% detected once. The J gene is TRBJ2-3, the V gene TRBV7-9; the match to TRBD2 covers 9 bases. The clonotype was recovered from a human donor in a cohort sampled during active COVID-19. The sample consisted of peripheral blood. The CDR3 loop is CASSPGLATDTQYF. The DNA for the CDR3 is TGTGCCAGCAGCCCCGGACTAGCGACAGATACGCAGTATTTT.